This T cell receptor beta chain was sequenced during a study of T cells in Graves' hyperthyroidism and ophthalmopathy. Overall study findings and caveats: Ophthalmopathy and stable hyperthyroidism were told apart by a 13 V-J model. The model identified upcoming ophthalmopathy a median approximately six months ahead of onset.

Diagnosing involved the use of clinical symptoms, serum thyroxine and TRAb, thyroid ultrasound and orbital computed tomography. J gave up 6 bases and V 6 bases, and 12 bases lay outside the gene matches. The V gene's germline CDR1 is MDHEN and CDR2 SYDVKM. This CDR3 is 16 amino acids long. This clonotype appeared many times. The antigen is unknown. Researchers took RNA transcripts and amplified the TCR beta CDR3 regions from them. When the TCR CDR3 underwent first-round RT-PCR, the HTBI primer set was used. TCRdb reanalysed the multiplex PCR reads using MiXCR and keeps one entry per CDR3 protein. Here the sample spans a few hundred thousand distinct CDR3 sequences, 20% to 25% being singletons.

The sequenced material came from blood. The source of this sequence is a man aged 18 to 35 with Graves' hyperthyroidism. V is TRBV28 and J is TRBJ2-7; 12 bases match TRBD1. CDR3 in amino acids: CASSPGTGGILSEQYF. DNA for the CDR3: TGTGCCAGCAGCCCCGGGACAGGGGGCATCTTATCCGAGCAGTACTTC. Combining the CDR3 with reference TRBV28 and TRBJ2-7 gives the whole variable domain DVKVTQSSRYLVKRTGEKVFLECVQDMDHENMFWYRQDPGLGLRLIYFSYDVKMKEKGDIPEGYSVSREKKERFSLILESASTNQTSMYLCASSPGTGGILSEQYFGPGTRLTVT.